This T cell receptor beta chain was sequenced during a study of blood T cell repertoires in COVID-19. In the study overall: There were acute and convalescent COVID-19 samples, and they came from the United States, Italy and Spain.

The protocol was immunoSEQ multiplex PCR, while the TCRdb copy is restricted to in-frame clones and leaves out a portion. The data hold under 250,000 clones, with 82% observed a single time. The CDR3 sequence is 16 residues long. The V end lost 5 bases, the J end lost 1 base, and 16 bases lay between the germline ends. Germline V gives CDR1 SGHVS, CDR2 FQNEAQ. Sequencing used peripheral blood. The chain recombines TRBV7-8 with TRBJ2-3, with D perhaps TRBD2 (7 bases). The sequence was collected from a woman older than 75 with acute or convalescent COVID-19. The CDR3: CASSRVRGAGTDTQYF. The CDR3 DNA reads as TGTGCCAGCAGCCGAGTCCGGGGGGCGGGCACAGATACGCAGTATTTT.